The rows below give T cell receptor beta chains drawn from one sample of a study of human T cells and chemical hapten exposure. TCRdb used MiXCR to reprocess the RACE reads, holding one entry per CDR3 protein. The table lists tens of thousands of distinct CDR3 sequences, more than 8% of them singletons. The sample was whole blood, taken in connection with sensitization to the hapten diphenylcyclopropenone (DPC). The source of these receptors is a man aged 50-59 years with alopecia areata. Some clones in this sample may be carry-over from other donors' samples. Both conserved end residues are part of each CDR3. The D gene is left open where the match is weak. Clone size appears in some rows only: once, few, many, or a class for an expanded clone.

V gene,clone size,D gene,J gene,CDR3 DNA,CDR3 protein
TRBV29-1,many,TRBD2,TRBJ2-1,TGCAGCACCGGACTAGCGGGAGGGCCGGGGAATGAGCAGTTCTTC,CSTGLAGGPGNEQFF
TRBV30,many,.,TRBJ2-1,TGTGCCTGGGGGAAACCGGGACTTGACAATGAGCAGTTCTTC,CAWGKPGLDNEQFF
TRBV9,.,TRBD1,TRBJ1-1,TGTGCCAGCAGCGCGCATACAGGGGAAACTGAAGCTTTCTTT,CASSAHTGETEAFF
TRBV5-1,few,TRBD2,TRBJ2-1,TGCGCCAGCAGCTTGGTTGCGGGAGGGCGGAACAATGAGCAGTTCTTC,CASSLVAGGRNNEQFF
TRBV10-3,many,TRBD2,TRBJ2-1,TGTGCCATCAGGACTAGCGGCTCCTACAATGAGCAGTTCTTC,CAIRTSGSYNEQFF
TRBV2,.,.,TRBJ2-7,TGTGCCAGCATACAGATCTACGAGCAGTACTTC,CASIQIYEQYF
TRBV28,many,TRBD2,TRBJ2-1,TGTGCCAGCAGTCCAACCACACCTTCTAGCGGGCGGAAGGATGAGCAGTTCTTC,CASSPTTPSSGRKDEQFF
TRBV6-6,many,.,TRBJ1-4,TGTGCCAGCAGTTCTAGGGGATCAGAAAAACTGTTTTTT,CASSSRGSEKLFF
TRBV29-1,many,.,TRBJ1-1,TGCAGCACAAGCTTTCTCTACACTGAAGCTTTCTTT,CSTSFLYTEAFF
TRBV18,.,.,TRBJ1-1,TGTGCCAGCTCACTTGAGGACAGGAACACTGAAGCTTTCTTT,CASSLEDRNTEAFF
TRBV27,medium-sized,TRBD1,TRBJ2-7,TGTGCCAGCGGCAGGGGGCCCTACGAGCAGTACTTC,CASGRGPYEQYF
TRBV28,few,.,TRBJ2-1,TGTGCCAGCAGCCCAGGGGTCCCTCCAGAGCAGTTCTTC,CASSPGVPPEQFF
TRBV28,few,.,TRBJ2-2,TGTGCCAGCAGTGCCGCGAACACCGGGGAGCTGTTTTTT,CASSAANTGELFF
TRBV19,few,.,TRBJ1-5,TGTGCCAGTAGTATTTCCGGCAGGGGTTCAAATCAGCCCCAGCATTTT,CASSISGRGSNQPQHF
TRBV11-2,many,TRBD2,TRBJ2-1,TGTGCCAGCAGCCACTTGGCGGGAGGCCCCAATGAGCAGTTCTTC,CASSHLAGGPNEQFF
TRBV29-1,.,TRBD2,TRBJ2-2,TGCAGCCAAGGGACTAGCGGGAGGGGGTACACCGGGGAGCTGTTTTTT,CSQGTSGRGYTGELFF
TRBV6-2/TRBV6-3,few,.,TRBJ2-1,TGTGCCAGCAGTTACTCGGCCGAGCCCAACAATGAGCAGTTCTTC,CASSYSAEPNNEQFF
TRBV2,many,.,TRBJ1-5,TGTGCCAGCACCCGGGACAGCAATCAGCCCCAGCATTTT,CASTRDSNQPQHF
TRBV5-1,.,.,TRBJ2-3,TGCGCCAGCAGGTCTGACACAGATACGCAGTATTTT,CASRSDTDTQYF
TRBV4-2,many,.,TRBJ2-3,TGTGCCAGCAGCCAAGATAGAGCGGCAGATACGCAGTATTTT,CASSQDRAADTQYF
TRBV11-2,many,.,TRBJ2-1,TGTGCCAGCAGCTCGCAGGTTGAGCAGTTCTTC,CASSSQVEQFF
TRBV10-1,many,TRBD1,TRBJ1-1,TGCGCCAGCGGGACCGGGACAGACGTTGGAGCTTTCTTT,CASGTGTDVGAFF
TRBV7-2,.,TRBD2,TRBJ2-7,TGTGCCAGCGGGACTAGCGGGAGACGCGAGCAGTACTTC,CASGTSGRREQYF
TRBV11-2,many,.,TRBJ2-1,TGTGCCAGCAGCTTTAGGGCCGATAGCTCCTACAATGAGCAGTTCTTC,CASSFRADSSYNEQFF